Below are 4 T cell receptor beta chains sequenced from a single sample in a study of blood T cells in healthy people across ages. Together with a sample-barcoded 5' primer, a J-beta primer mix was included in a second PCR lasting roughly 6 to 12 cycles. One entry per CDR3 protein results from TCRdb running MiXCR on the 5' RACE reads. The table includes 1.4 million to 1.5 million distinct CDR3 sequences, 42% detected once. The sample was blood. These TCRs come from a woman aged 18-29 years in good health.

The V call is TRBV5-1, the J call TRBJ2-3; TRBD2 matches at 7 bases. Losses at the gene ends were 0 bases for V and 2 bases for J; bases not matched to a gene: 6. Germline assignment: CDR1 SGHRS and CDR2 YFSETQ. The CDR3 covers 16 residues. The CDR3 spells CASSLGRGDITDTQYF. The CDR3 region has the DNA TGCGCCAGCAGCTTGGGACGGGGGGATATCACAGATACGCAGTATTTT.

This clonotype was observed a handful of times. The CDR3 protein is CASRGGLAGVFNYEQYF. DNA of the CDR3: TGTGCCAGCAGGGGGGGACTAGCGGGAGTTTTTAATTACGAGCAGTACTTC. The V and J genes are TRBV11-2 and TRBJ2-7; 14 bases are a match to TRBD2. From germline, CDR1 is SGHAT and CDR2 FQNNGV. There are 17 residues in the CDR3. J lost 4 bases, V lost 6 bases, and 11 bases had no gene match.

This clonotype was observed a handful of times. The chain carries TRBV5-1 and TRBJ2-7, with 8 bases matching TRBD2. Germline V gene lookup returns CDR1 SGHRS and CDR2 YFSETQ. The V and J ends lost 0 bases and 6 bases, in that order; junction bases with no gene match: 11. The CDR3 length is 16 residues. CDR3: CASSLVGGGSLREQYF. CDR3 DNA: TGCGCCAGCAGCTTGGTTGGCGGGGGGTCCCTCCGCGAGCAGTACTTC. Based on the CDR3 plus reference TRBV5-1 and TRBJ2-7, the full variable domain is KAGVTQTPRYLIKTRGQQVTLSCSPISGHRSVSWYQQTPGQGLQFLFEYFSETQRNKGNFPGRFSGRQFSNSRSEMNVSTLELGDSALYLCASSLVGGGSLREQYFGPGTRLTVT.

The chain carries TRBV7-9 and TRBJ2-6, with a tentative D call TRBD1 (5 bases). Trimming stripped 0 bases from V and 2 bases from J, with 8 bases between. Germline assignment: CDR1 SEHNR and CDR2 FQNEAQ (reference sequence). The CDR3 loop spans 16 amino acids. The CDR3 sequence: CASSLAGAAGANVLTF. CDR3 nucleotides: TGTGCCAGCAGCTTAGCTGGGGCGGCTGGGGCCAACGTCCTGACTTTC.